These 14 T cell receptor beta chains originate from one sample sequenced in a study of T cells after yellow fever vaccination. TCRdb recomputed calls from the 5' RACE reads with MiXCR, one row per CDR3 protein. The sample shows about 260,000 distinct CDR3 sequences, roughly 5% of them seen only once. Sequencing used CD4+ T cells sorted from PBMCs, obtained on the day of the yellow fever booster vaccination. The source of these receptors is a man younger than 35 who received the YFV17D yellow fever vaccine.

Of note for this clonotype: This may come from a read error, since a much larger clone is one base off. This chain joins TRBV20-1 and TRBJ1-1, with D possibly being TRBD1 (6 bases). V shed 0 bases and J shed 6 bases, with 17 bases lying between them. The V gene's germline CDR1 is DFQATT and CDR2 SNEGSKA (reference sequence). The CDR3 spans 15 residues. The DNA for the CDR3 is TGCAGTGCTAGAGAGTCCGTTGGGACACCCTCTGAAGCTTTCTTT. It encodes CSARESVGTPSEAFF.

This clonotype was detected only a few times. The rearrangement links TRBV5-1 to TRBJ2-5; a possible D gene is TRBD2 (6 bases). Per the germline V gene, CDR1 is SGHRS and CDR2 is YFSETQ. V lost 0 bases and J 3 bases, leaving 12 bases between the germline ends. The CDR3 is made up of 15 amino acids. CDR3 nucleotides: TGCGCCAGCAGCTTGGCCTCGGGGAGGAAAGAGACCCAGTACTTC. This encodes CASSLASGRKETQYF.

This clonotype was counted at least ten times. The chain carries TRBV28 and TRBJ1-5; tentative D call: TRBD1 (6 bases). CDR1 MDHEN and CDR2 SYDVKM come from the germline V gene. The CDR3 consists of 13 residues. The ends were cut back, 4 bases at V and 12 bases at J, with 16 bases in the middle. As DNA, the CDR3 is TGTGCCAGCAGTTCCACGGGGGCCGAGCGCCAGCATTTT. It codes for CASSSTGAERQHF.

This clonotype was seen only a few times. The V gene is TRBV29-1, the J gene TRBJ2-7, with 9 bases matching TRBD1. The CDR3 has 13 amino acids. CDR1 and CDR2 (germline): SQVTM, ANQGSEA. J lost 5 bases, V lost 6 bases, and 8 bases had no gene match. CDR3 loop: CSVGGQGKDEQYF. The CDR3 DNA reads as TGCAGCGTAGGGGGACAGGGAAAGGACGAGCAGTACTTC.

The V call is TRBV15, the J call TRBJ1-1; TRBD1 matches 9 bases. J was trimmed by 5 bases and V by 0 bases; bases with no gene match: 1. The CDR3 spans 14 residues. Germline V gene sequence: CDR1 LNHNV, CDR2 YYDKDF (reference sequence). CDR3 sequence: CATSRDGQGTEAFF. The CDR3 DNA is TGTGCCACCAGCAGAGACGGACAGGGGACTGAAGCTTTCTTT. Complete variable domain (other parts from reference TRBV15 and TRBJ1-1): DAMVIQNPRYQVTQFGKPVTLSCSQTLNHNVMYWYQQKSSQAPKLLFHYYDKDFNNEADTPDNFQSRRPNTSFCFLDIRSPGLGDTAMYLCATSRDGQGTEAFFGQGTRLTVV.

This sequence joins TRBV10-1 and TRBJ2-3, with D perhaps given as TRBD1 or TRBD2 (6 bases each). Deletions cut 2 bases from V and 1 base from J, with 16 bases between. The length of the CDR3 is 17 residues. The germline gives CDR1 WNHNN, CDR2 SYGVQD (reference sequence). The CDR3 here is CASSERAGRGGTDTQYF. The CDR3 DNA follows: TGCGCCAGCAGTGAGAGAGCGGGCAGGGGCGGCACAGATACGCAGTATTTT.

This sequence joins TRBV7-2 and TRBJ1-4, with D perhaps matching TRBD1 (5 bases). V was pared by 2 bases and J by 6 bases, with 16 bases between. CDR3 size: 16 residues. Germline-derived CDR1 and CDR2 are SGHTA and FQGNSA. The CDR3 sequence: CASSLSSGGADEKLFF. Written as DNA, the CDR3 is TGTGCCAGCAGCTTAAGCTCGGGAGGGGCGGATGAAAAACTGTTTTTT. The variable domain in full, completed from reference TRBV7-2 and TRBJ1-4, reads GAGVSQSPSNKVTEKGKDVELRCDPISGHTALYWYRQSLGQGLEFLIYFQGNSAPDKSGLPSDRFSAERTGGSVSTLTIQRTQQEDSAVYLCASSLSSGGADEKLFFGSGTQLSVL.

There are a few counts of this clonotype. The chain has TRBV5-1 and TRBJ1-5; D is ambiguous. This CDR3 is built from 14 residues. The germline V gene encodes CDR1 SGHRS and CDR2 YFSETQ. The germline V and J ends were trimmed by 0 bases and 9 bases, with 13 bases remaining between them. The CDR3 coding sequence is TGCGCCAGCAGCTTGGGGGAGGTAGGGTTGCCCCAGCATTTT. As protein: CASSLGEVGLPQHF.

This clonotype was counted at least ten times. Written as DNA, the CDR3 is TGTGCCAGCAGTTTGGACCACGCGTCCTACGAGCAGTACTTC. It translates to CASSLDHASYEQYF. The chain couples TRBV12-3 or TRBV12-4 to TRBJ2-7; D is uncertain. V was pared by 3 bases and J by 1 base, with 10 bases between. The CDR3 loop spans 14 amino acids.

This clonotype has a handful of counts. The V gene is TRBV12-3 or TRBV12-4, the J gene TRBJ1-6; the D is unclear. The ends were cut back, 3 bases at V and 9 bases at J, with 12 bases in the middle. This CDR3 contains 14 residues. The CDR3 spells CASSLNTRISPLHF. CDR3 sequence (DNA): TGTGCCAGCAGTTTGAACACCAGAATTTCACCCCTCCACTTT.

This clonotype was observed a handful of times. The chain links TRBV20-1 to TRBJ1-3; D remains unclear. CDR1 is DFQATT and CDR2 is SNEGSKA in the germline V gene (reference sequence). V was cut by 1 base and J by 2 bases, with 6 bases left in between. The CDR3 contains 13 residues. The CDR3 sequence is CSARGFTGNTIYF. In DNA, the CDR3 is TGCAGTGCTAGAGGTTTTACTGGAAACACCATATATTTT.

V is TRBV4-3 and J is TRBJ2-1; no reliable D call. Between the trimmed V and J ends, which lost 2 bases and 2 bases, there was a span of 13 bases. The CDR3 sequence is 16 residues long. Per the germline V gene, CDR1 is LGHNA and CDR2 is YSLEER. CDR3 protein: CASSQLSREPYNEQFF. The CDR3 coding sequence is TGCGCCAGCAGCCAATTGAGCAGAGAACCCTACAATGAGCAGTTCTTC.

This clonotype was counted many times. V usage is TRBV7-9 and J usage is TRBJ2-3, with no clear D. Germline loops: CDR1 SEHNR, CDR2 FQNEAQ (reference sequence). V lost 2 bases and J 6 bases, leaving 15 bases between the germline ends. The CDR3 sequence is 15 residues long. CDR3 loop: CASSLIKQTRDTQYF. The CDR3 DNA reads as TGTGCCAGCAGCTTAATAAAGCAGACGAGGGATACGCAGTATTTT.

The rearrangement joins TRBV7-2 to TRBJ2-7; D is possibly TRBD2 (6 bases). The CDR3 runs to 13 residues. Germline CDR1 SGHTA, CDR2 FQGNSA. Trimming cost V 5 bases and J 4 bases, with 12 bases left between them. CDR3 sequence reads: CASSAGRPYEQYF. As DNA, the CDR3 is TGTGCCAGCAGCGCGGGACGGCCATACGAGCAGTACTTC. Using reference TRBV7-2 and TRBJ2-7 for the parts outside the CDR3, the full variable domain is GAGVSQSPSNKVTEKGKDVELRCDPISGHTALYWYRQSLGQGLEFLIYFQGNSAPDKSGLPSDRFSAERTGGSVSTLTIQRTQQEDSAVYLCASSAGRPYEQYFGPGTRLTVT.